Shown below are 29 T cell receptor beta chains from a single sample sequenced in a study of T-cell reconstitution after alpha-beta-depleted transplantation in children. TCRbeta library construction was performed incorporating unique molecular identifiers. Each CDR3 protein is one row after TCRdb ran MiXCR on the PCR reads. The sample has more than 150,000 distinct CDR3 sequences, roughly 7.5% seen once. This specimen was PBMCs from the stem cell graft donor, taken from the stem cell graft. These receptors originate from a human donor who donated a stem cell graft to a child with Wiskott-Aldrich syndrome.

This clonotype has ten or more counts. The J gene is TRBJ2-1, the V gene TRBV7-9; D remains unclear. The CDR3 totals 14 residues. V was shortened by 0 bases and J by 1 base, with 4 bases between the two germline ends. The germline V gene encodes CDR1 SEHNR and CDR2 FQNEAQ (reference sequence). CDR3 in DNA: TGTGCCAGCAGCTTAGCGGGGTCCTACAATGAGCAGTTCTTC. It codes for CASSLAGSYNEQFF.

This clonotype was seen repeatedly, ten times or more. The gene calls are TRBV25-1 and TRBJ2-1, with D maybe TRBD1 (5 bases). V was clipped by 1 base and J by 2 bases, with 9 bases between them. This CDR3 is 15 amino acids long. Germline loops: CDR1 MGHDK, CDR2 SYGVNS. In DNA form, the CDR3 reads TGTGCCAGCAGTGAATTCAGGGCAGCCTACAATGAGCAGTTCTTC. The encoded protein is CASSEFRAAYNEQFF.

This clonotype was detected many times. The chain joins TRBV5-5 to TRBJ2-7, with D perhaps TRBD1 or TRBD2 (6 bases each). CDR3 size: 14 residues. Between the trimmed V and J ends, which lost 4 bases and 3 bases, there was a span of 14 bases. CDR1 is SGHKS and CDR2 is YYEKEE in the germline V gene (reference sequence). CDR3 DNA: TGTGCCAGCAGCCCAAGGGGGGAAAACTACGAGCAGTACTTC. Translating it yields CASSPRGENYEQYF.

This clonotype turned up a few times. V and J are TRBV5-1 and TRBJ2-3; 9 positions match TRBD2. The CDR3 is 15 amino acids. Per germline, CDR1 SGHRS and CDR2 YFSETQ. V gave up 0 bases and J gave up 3 bases; unmatched junction bases: 2. CDR3 sequence reads: CASSLGLAVTDTQYF. The CDR3, as DNA: TGCGCCAGCAGCTTGGGACTAGCGGTGACAGATACGCAGTATTTT.

This clonotype showed up many times. The V and J genes are TRBV5-1 and TRBJ2-5; D is possibly TRBD1 (6 bases). The CDR3 contains 11 residues. V was clipped by 7 bases and J by 4 bases, with 8 bases between them. Germline V gene sequence: CDR1 SGHRS, CDR2 YFSETQ. The CDR3 sequence: CASGRGETQYF. As DNA, the CDR3 is TGCGCCAGCGGCAGGGGAGAGACCCAGTACTTC.

V and J are TRBV2 and TRBJ2-3; the match to TRBD2 covers 13 bases. With 10 bases clipped from V and 0 bases from J, the junction kept 16 bases outside the gene matches. The V gene's germline CDR1 is SNHLY and CDR2 FYNNEI. This CDR3 region has 19 residues. The CDR3 nucleotides are TGTGCCATCACCCAAACTAGCGGGAGGGCCGGAACTAGCACAGATACGCAGTATTTT. It is translated as CAITQTSGRAGTSTDTQYF.

This clonotype has ten or more counts. The genes are TRBV13 and TRBJ2-1, with D unclear. This CDR3 has 13 amino acids. Germline loops: CDR1 PRHDT, CDR2 FYEKMQ (reference sequence). V lost 1 base and J lost 9, with 10 bases in between. CDR3 DNA: TGTGCCAGCAGCTTAGTTGGGGAACCTGAGCAGTTCTTC. Protein sequence: CASSLVGEPEQFF.

This clonotype showed up many times. The chain employs TRBV29-1 and TRBJ1-1; D unresolved. V was cut by 7 bases and J by 2 bases, with 8 bases left in between. Germline CDR1 reads SQVTM; CDR2 reads ANQGSEA. The CDR3 sequence is 11 residues long. Here the CDR3 DNA reads TGCAGCGGCCGAAAAAACACTGAAGCTTTCTTT. Translation gives CSGRKNTEAFF.

This clonotype was counted at least ten times. The chain recombines TRBV7-6 with TRBJ2-7; D might be TRBD1 (6 bases). The CDR3 contains 18 residues. Trimming shortened V by 5 bases and J by 0 bases, and 23 bases separated the two germline ends. Germline CDR1 reads SGHVS; CDR2 reads FNYEAQ. This chain's CDR3 is CASSTRIRRQASSYEQYF. As DNA, the CDR3 is TGTGCCAGCAGCACCCGTATCAGAAGACAGGCTAGCTCCTACGAGCAGTACTTC. The variable domain in full, completed from reference TRBV7-6 and TRBJ2-7, reads GAGVSQSPRYKVTKRGQDVALRCDPISGHVSLYWYRQALGQGPEFLTYFNYEAQQDKSGLPNDRFSAERPEGSISTLTIQRTEQRDSAMYRCASSTRIRRQASSYEQYFGPGTRLTVT.

This chain connects TRBV6-5 to TRBJ2-3, with 11 bases matching TRBD2. The CDR3 is 17 residues long. V lost 4 bases, J lost 2 bases, and 8 bases stayed unmatched. Germline V gene data show CDR1 as MNHEY and CDR2 as SVGAGI. In DNA, the CDR3 is TGTGCCAGCAGTTTCCGACGACTAGCGGGGACCACAGATACGCAGTATTTT. Translating it yields CASSFRRLAGTTDTQYF.

This chain uses TRBV28 with TRBJ1-2, with D uncertain. Trimming pared 6 bases from V and 7 bases from J, leaving 9 bases between. The length of the CDR3 is 11 residues. Germline V CDR1 and CDR2: MDHEN, SYDVKM. CDR3 loop: CASSLSRGYTF. The CDR3 DNA is TGTGCCAGCAGCCTATCCCGTGGCTACACCTTC.

This clonotype was seen at least ten times. V gene TRBV25-1 combines with J gene TRBJ2-1; 9 nucleotides line up with TRBD2. The CDR3 covers 15 residues. After removal of 2 bases from V and 6 bases from J, the junction contained 5 bases not matched to a gene. CDR1 is MGHDK and CDR2 is SYGVNS in the germline V gene. As DNA, the CDR3 is TGTGCCAGCAGTGAAGCGGGGGGGCCCGTCAATGAGCAGTTCTTC. Translation gives CASSEAGGPVNEQFF.

This clonotype has at least ten counts. This chain connects TRBV6-2 or TRBV6-3 to TRBJ2-1, with TRBD2 matching 9 bases. CDR1 and CDR2 (germline): MNHEY, SVGEGT. The CDR3 loop spans 15 amino acids. V shed 2 bases and J 5 bases; nucleotides not matched to a gene: 4. CDR3 nucleotide sequence: TGTGCCAGCAGTTACGCGGGAGGGACCCACAATGAGCAGTTCTTC. Protein: CASSYAGGTHNEQFF.

This clonotype has ten or more counts. The rearrangement joins TRBV4-2 to TRBJ2-3; D is unresolved. The V and J ends lost 0 bases and 5 bases respectively, with 6 bases between them. The CDR3 runs 13 residues. Germline V gene data show CDR1 as LGHNA and CDR2 as YNFKEQ. The CDR3 here is CASSQEWVDTQYF. The DNA for the CDR3 is TGTGCCAGCAGCCAAGAATGGGTAGATACGCAGTATTTT.

This clonotype came up many times. The V gene is TRBV12-3 or TRBV12-4, the J gene TRBJ2-7; 9 nucleotides line up with TRBD2. The V and J ends lost 6 bases and 1 base, in that order; junction bases with no gene match: 13. This CDR3 has 17 amino acids. This CDR3 is CASSPSSGLASSYEQYF. For the CDR3, the DNA is TGTGCCAGCAGCCCAAGCTCAGGACTAGCGAGTTCCTACGAGCAGTACTTC.

The V and J genes are TRBV30 and TRBJ1-1; weak D call: TRBD1 (6 bases). The ends were cut back, 0 bases at V and 7 bases at J, with 12 bases in the middle. Germline V gene data show CDR1 as GTSNPN and CDR2 as SVGIG (reference sequence). This CDR3 is built from 13 residues. The chain's CDR3 is CAWSVDQGYEAFF. In nucleotides, the CDR3 is TGTGCCTGGAGTGTAGATCAGGGGTATGAAGCTTTCTTT.

This clonotype has a count of ten or more. The J gene is TRBJ1-1, the V gene TRBV12-3 or TRBV12-4, with 7 positions matching TRBD1. The CDR3 loop spans 14 amino acids. The V and J ends lost 5 bases and 1 base, in that order; junction bases with no gene match: 4. CDR3 sequence reads: CASSLRGGNTEAFF. DNA of the CDR3: TGTGCCAGCAGTCTCAGGGGGGGGAACACTGAAGCTTTCTTT.

This clonotype was found many times. The junction departs from the called germline gene at one end, perhaps through a read error. The rearrangement links TRBV3-1 to TRBJ2-1, with TRBD1 matching over 8 bases. The V gene's germline CDR1 is LGHDT and CDR2 YNNKEL (reference sequence). The length of the CDR3 is 18 residues. DNA for the CDR3: TGTGCCAGCAGCCAGCAGAGGCAGGGGGCGGAATTCTACGATGAGCAGTTCTTC. Amino acid sequence: CASSQQRQGAEFYDEQFF.

The J gene is TRBJ2-2, the V gene TRBV25-1, with D perhaps being TRBD1 or TRBD2 (5 bases each). The CDR3 loop spans 16 amino acids. With 3 bases removed from V and 3 bases from J, the gap between germline ends came to 14 bases. Germline V lookup: CDR1 MGHDK, CDR2 SYGVNS. The CDR3 sequence is CASSDLRVGDTGELFF. The CDR3 coding sequence is TGTGCCAGCAGTGACCTCAGGGTGGGGGACACCGGGGAGCTGTTTTTT.

This clonotype appeared many times. The chain recombines TRBV4-1 with TRBJ1-2; 8 bases align to TRBD1. J lost 4 bases, V lost 0 bases, and 7 bases had no gene match. Germline V lookup: CDR1 MGHRA, CDR2 YSYEKL. The CDR3 contains 16 residues. CDR3 nucleotide sequence: TGCGCCAGCAGCCAAGATAGAAGACAGGGGTTCTATGGCTACACCTTC. Protein sequence: CASSQDRRQGFYGYTF.

The table lists this clonotype with many counts. The chain joins TRBV5-1 to TRBJ2-5, with D possibly matching TRBD2 (5 bases). CDR3 size: 15 residues. Germline V lookup: CDR1 SGHRS, CDR2 YFSETQ. V was shortened by 0 bases and J by 0 bases, with 9 bases between the two germline ends. The CDR3 DNA reads TGCGCCAGCAGCTTGGAGGCGCGGGACCAAGAGACCCAGTACTTC. Translated, it gives CASSLEARDQETQYF. The full variable domain, its missing parts supplied by reference TRBV5-1 and TRBJ2-5, is KAGVTQTPRYLIKTRGQQVTLSCSPISGHRSVSWYQQTPGQGLQFLFEYFSETQRNKGNFPGRFSGRQFSNSRSEMNVSTLELGDSALYLCASSLEARDQETQYFGPGTRLLVL.

This clonotype was observed at least ten times. The J gene is TRBJ1-5, the V gene TRBV20-1; D gene unclear. There are 13 residues in the CDR3. With 0 bases removed from V and 4 bases from J, the gap between germline ends came to 7 bases. Germline CDR1 DFQATT, CDR2 SNEGSKA (reference sequence). The DNA of the CDR3 is TGCAGTGCTAGAGAGTACAGTAATCAGCCCCAGCATTTT. It translates to CSAREYSNQPQHF.

This clonotype has at least ten counts. The gene calls are TRBV5-1 and TRBJ1-1, with D unclear. Between the trimmed V and J ends, which lost 3 bases and 1 base, there was a span of 10 bases. Germline V gene sequence: CDR1 SGHRS, CDR2 YFSETQ. The CDR3 totals 14 residues. In DNA form, the CDR3 reads TGCGCCAGCAGCTCGGGCTGGGGGAACACTGAAGCTTTCTTT. It specifies CASSSGWGNTEAFF. The full variable domain, rest sourced from reference TRBV5-1 and TRBJ1-1, is KAGVTQTPRYLIKTRGQQVTLSCSPISGHRSVSWYQQTPGQGLQFLFEYFSETQRNKGNFPGRFSGRQFSNSRSEMNVSTLELGDSALYLCASSSGWGNTEAFFGQGTRLTVV.

This clonotype was counted at least ten times. The chain carries TRBV7-9 and TRBJ2-1; D may be TRBD2 (5 bases). Germline-derived CDR1 and CDR2 are SEHNR and FQNEAQ (reference sequence). V lost 1 base to trimming and J lost 7 bases, with 14 bases between them. The CDR3 contains 15 residues. As DNA, the CDR3 is TGTGCCAGCAGCTTAGGGCTAGCCCCGTTGAATGAGCAGTTCTTC. Translated: CASSLGLAPLNEQFF.

The sample holds many counts of this clonotype. This sequence joins TRBV7-9 and TRBJ2-3; either TRBD1 or TRBD2 may supply D (5 bases each). Germline V gene lookup returns CDR1 SEHNR and CDR2 FQNEAQ (reference sequence). The germline V and J ends were trimmed by 1 base and 2 bases, with 16 bases remaining between them. This CDR3 region has 17 residues. The DNA for the CDR3 is TGTGCCAGCAGCTTAGTGAACGCAGGGACCTCCACAGATACGCAGTATTTT. Translated: CASSLVNAGTSTDTQYF.

In its sample, this clonotype was seen many times. The V gene is TRBV12-3 or TRBV12-4, the J gene TRBJ2-1; a possible D gene is TRBD2 (6 bases). Trimming shortened V by 3 bases and J by 8 bases, and 17 bases separated the two germline ends. CDR3 size: 15 residues. Here the CDR3 reads CASSFSGKDGDEQFF. The CDR3 DNA reads as TGTGCCAGCAGTTTTAGCGGAAAAGATGGGGATGAGCAGTTCTTC.

This clonotype was seen ten or more times. V gene TRBV7-9 combines with J gene TRBJ2-1, with TRBD2 identical over 10 bases. CDR3 length: 16 residues. The junction had 6 bases not matched to a gene; V was cut back by 4 bases and J by 3 bases. The germline CDR1 and CDR2 sequences are SEHNR and FQNEAQ (reference sequence). The CDR3 DNA sequence: TGTGCCAGCAGCTCTAGCGGGAGCCTTCTCTACAATGAGCAGTTCTTC. Amino acid sequence: CASSSSGSLLYNEQFF.

This clonotype was found many times. This sequence joins TRBV5-1 and TRBJ1-1; the D is unclear. V was trimmed by 4 bases and J by 3 bases, leaving 13 bases between them. The germline gives CDR1 SGHRS, CDR2 YFSETQ. This CDR3 region has 14 residues. The CDR3 is CASSAVRQDTEAFF. In DNA form, the CDR3 reads TGCGCCAGCAGCGCAGTGCGGCAGGACACTGAAGCTTTCTTT.

This clonotype came up a few times. The rearrangement links TRBV20-1 to TRBJ2-5, with D perhaps matching TRBD1 (7 bases). This CDR3 contains 14 residues. The germline CDR1 and CDR2 sequences are DFQATT and SNEGSKA (reference sequence). V lost 6 bases, J lost 1 base, and 15 bases lay in between. The CDR3, as DNA: TGCAGTGCCACGCGACAGGGACTCCAAGAGACCCAGTACTTC. This sequence encodes CSATRQGLQETQYF.